This T cell receptor beta chain was obtained from a study of CD8+ T cells in alopecia areata. Study-level results: Normal scalp showed lower clonality than lesional scalp, especially alopecia totalis/universalis. Although TCR sharing was seen in mice, sharing across patients was less clear, possibly for HLA-related reasons. Sequencing of scalp tissue also captures the resident alphabeta T cells of normal skin.

J gave up 0 bases and V 6 bases, and 9 bases lay outside the gene matches. Germline lookup yields CDR1 SQVTM and CDR2 ANQGSEA. The CDR3 totals 16 residues. RNA extraction and reverse transcription yielded cDNA as sequencing template. Clones were sequenced by immunoSEQ multiplex PCR, and TCRdb holds only the in-frame ones, with some missing. The sample has about 140,000 clones; approximately 56% are singletons. PBMCs, the starting material, were the source of sorted CD4+ and CD8+ T cells. With regard to this clone: What it binds is unknown.

The sample comprised CD8+ T cells sorted from blood. This receptor was taken from a human donor in good health. This chain uses TRBV29-1 with TRBJ2-5, with 11 bases identical to TRBD1. The CDR3 reads CSVGSRTGGNQETQYF. The CDR3 DNA follows: TGCAGCGTCGGGAGTCGGACAGGGGGCAACCAAGAGACCCAGTACTTC.